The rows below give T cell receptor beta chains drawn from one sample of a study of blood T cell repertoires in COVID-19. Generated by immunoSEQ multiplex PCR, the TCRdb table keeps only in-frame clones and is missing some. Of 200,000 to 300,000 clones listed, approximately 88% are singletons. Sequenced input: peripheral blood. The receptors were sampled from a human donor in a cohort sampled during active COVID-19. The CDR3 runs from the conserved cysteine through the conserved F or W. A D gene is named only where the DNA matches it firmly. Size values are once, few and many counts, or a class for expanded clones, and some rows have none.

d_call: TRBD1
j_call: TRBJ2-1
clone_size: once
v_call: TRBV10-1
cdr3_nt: TGCGCCAGCAGCCGTCGACAGGGGGGCTACAATGAGCAGTTCTTC
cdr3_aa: CASSRRQGGYNEQFF

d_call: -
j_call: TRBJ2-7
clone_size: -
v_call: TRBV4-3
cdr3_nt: TGCGCCAGCAGCCCCAGGGATTCCTACGAGCAGTACTTC
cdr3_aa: CASSPRDSYEQYF

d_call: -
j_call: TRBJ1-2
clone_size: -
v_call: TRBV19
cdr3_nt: TGTGCCAGTAGACAGGAAGACTATGGCTACACCTTC
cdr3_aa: CASRQEDYGYTF

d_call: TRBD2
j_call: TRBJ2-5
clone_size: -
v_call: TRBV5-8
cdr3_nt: TGTGCCAGCAGTTCGGGGGCGGGAGGGCAGGAGACCCAGTACTTC
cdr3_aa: CASSSGAGGQETQYF

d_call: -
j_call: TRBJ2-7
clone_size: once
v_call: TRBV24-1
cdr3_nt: TGTGCCACCAGTGAGTCGCAGGGGTTCGGCTACGAGCAGTACTTC
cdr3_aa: CATSESQGFGYEQYF

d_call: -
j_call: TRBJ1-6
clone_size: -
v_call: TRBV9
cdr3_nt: TGTGCCAGCAGCGCCGAGTCCCCGCCTAATTCACCCCTCCACTTT
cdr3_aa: CASSAESPPNSPLHF

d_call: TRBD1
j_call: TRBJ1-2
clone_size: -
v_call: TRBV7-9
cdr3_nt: TGTGCCAGCAGAAGGGACAGGGTTGGCTACACCTTC
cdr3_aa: CASRRDRVGYTF

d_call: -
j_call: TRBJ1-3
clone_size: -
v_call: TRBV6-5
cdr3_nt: TGTGCCAGCATCTACAGGGTCGGAAACACCATATATTTT
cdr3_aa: CASIYRVGNTIYF

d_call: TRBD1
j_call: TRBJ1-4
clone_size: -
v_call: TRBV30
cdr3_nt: TGTGCCTGGGATAGATTCAGGGGGTCTAATGAAAAACTGTTTTTT
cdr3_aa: CAWDRFRGSNEKLFF

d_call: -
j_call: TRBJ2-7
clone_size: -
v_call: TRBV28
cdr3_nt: TGTGCCAGCAGACAGGCTTACGAGCAGTACTTC
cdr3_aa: CASRQAYEQYF

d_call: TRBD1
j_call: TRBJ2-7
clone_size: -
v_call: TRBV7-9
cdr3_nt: TGTGCCAGCAGCTCGCGCCCCGGGACAGGGGCCTACGAGCAGTACTTC
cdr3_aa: CASSSRPGTGAYEQYF

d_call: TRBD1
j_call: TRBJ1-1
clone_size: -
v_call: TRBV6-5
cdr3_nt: TGTGCCAGCAGTTACTCGCACAGGGGGAACACTGAAGCTTTCTTT
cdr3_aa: CASSYSHRGNTEAFF

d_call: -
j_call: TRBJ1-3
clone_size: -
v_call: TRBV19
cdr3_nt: TGTGCCAGTAGTATTACAGGTCACTCTGGAAACACCATATATTTT
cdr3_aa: CASSITGHSGNTIYF

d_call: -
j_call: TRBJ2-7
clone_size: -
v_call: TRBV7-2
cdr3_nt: TGTGCCAGCAGCTTGCAGGTTTTAGACGAGCAGTACTTC
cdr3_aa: CASSLQVLDEQYF

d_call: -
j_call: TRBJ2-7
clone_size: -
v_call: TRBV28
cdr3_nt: TGTGCCAGCAGTGAACAGAGACCTAACGAGCAGTACTTC
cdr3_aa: CASSEQRPNEQYF

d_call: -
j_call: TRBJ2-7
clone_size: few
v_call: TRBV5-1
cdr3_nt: TGCGCCTCAGGTTCCAGCTCCTACGAGCAGTACTTC
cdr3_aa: CASGSSSYEQYF

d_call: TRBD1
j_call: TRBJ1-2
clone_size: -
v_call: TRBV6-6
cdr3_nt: TGTGCCGGACGGACAGGGAGGGAAACTGGCTACACCTTC
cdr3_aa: CAGRTGRETGYTF

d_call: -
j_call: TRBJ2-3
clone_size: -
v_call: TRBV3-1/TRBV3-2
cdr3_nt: TGTGCCAGCAGCCAAGTTGCGGGGTCCACAGATACGCAGTATTTT
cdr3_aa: CASSQVAGSTDTQYF

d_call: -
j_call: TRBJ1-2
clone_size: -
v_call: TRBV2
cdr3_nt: TGTGCCAGCACCAGCACTGAGGTGTATGGCTACACCTTC
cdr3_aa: CASTSTEVYGYTF

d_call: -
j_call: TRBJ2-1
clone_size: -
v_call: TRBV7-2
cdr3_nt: TGTGCCAGCAGCTCGAGGGGGTTGGGATCCTACAATGAGCAGTTCTTC
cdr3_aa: CASSSRGLGSYNEQFF

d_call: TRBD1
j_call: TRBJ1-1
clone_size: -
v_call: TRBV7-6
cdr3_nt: TGTGCCAGCAGCTTAGTTAACTGGGACAGTGAAGCTTTCTTT
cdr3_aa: CASSLVNWDSEAFF

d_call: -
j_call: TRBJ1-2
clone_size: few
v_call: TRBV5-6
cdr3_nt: TGTGCCAGCAGCACCACCCGGCCGGAGGGCTACACCTTC
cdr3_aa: CASSTTRPEGYTF

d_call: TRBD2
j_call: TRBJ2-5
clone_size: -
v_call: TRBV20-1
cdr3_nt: TGCAGTGCTAGTCAGTCTAGCGGAGACCAAGAGACCCAGTACTTC
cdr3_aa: CSASQSSGDQETQYF

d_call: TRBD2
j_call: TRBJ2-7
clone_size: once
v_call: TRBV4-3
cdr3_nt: TGCGCCAGCAGCCTTTCTCGCAGCGGGATGAGCTCCTACGAGCAGTACTTC
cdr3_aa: CASSLSRSGMSSYEQYF

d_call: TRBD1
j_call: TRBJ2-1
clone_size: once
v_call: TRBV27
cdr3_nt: TGTGCCAGCAGTTTTAACAGGGGGGTCAATGAGCAGTTCTTC
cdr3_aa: CASSFNRGVNEQFF

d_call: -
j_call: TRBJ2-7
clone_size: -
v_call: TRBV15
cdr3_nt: TGTGCCACCAGCAGAGGTAGCGGATCCTACGAGCAGTACTTC
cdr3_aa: CATSRGSGSYEQYF

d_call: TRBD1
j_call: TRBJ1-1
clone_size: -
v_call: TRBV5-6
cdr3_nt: TGTGCCAGCAGCTTGACAGGGGGCACTGAAGCTTTCTTT
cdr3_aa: CASSLTGGTEAFF

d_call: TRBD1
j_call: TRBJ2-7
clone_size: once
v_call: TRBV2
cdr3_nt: TGTGCCAGCCTCCGGGACAGGACCACCTACGAGCAGTACTTC
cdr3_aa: CASLRDRTTYEQYF

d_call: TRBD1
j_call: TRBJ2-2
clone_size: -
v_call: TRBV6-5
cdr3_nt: TGTGCCAGAAGGGACAGGGTGGGCGGGGAGCTGTTTTTT
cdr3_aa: CARRDRVGGELFF

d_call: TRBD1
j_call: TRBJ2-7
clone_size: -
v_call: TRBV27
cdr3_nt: TGTGCCAGCAGTCGGACAGGGGGCTCCGAGCAGTACTTC
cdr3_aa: CASSRTGGSEQYF

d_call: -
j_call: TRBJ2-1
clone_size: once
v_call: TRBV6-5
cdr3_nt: TGTGCCAGCAGTTACGCGATTGAGAGCTCCTACAATGAGCAGTTCTTC
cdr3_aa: CASSYAIESSYNEQFF

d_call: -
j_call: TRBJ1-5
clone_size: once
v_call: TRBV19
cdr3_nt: TGTGCCAGTAGTACCCAGGGGTATAGCAATCAGCCCCAGCATTTT
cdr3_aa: CASSTQGYSNQPQHF

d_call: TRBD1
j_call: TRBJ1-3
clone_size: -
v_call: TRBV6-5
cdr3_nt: TGTGCCAGTGGGACAGGCCTGTTCACCATATATTTT
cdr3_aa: CASGTGLFTIYF

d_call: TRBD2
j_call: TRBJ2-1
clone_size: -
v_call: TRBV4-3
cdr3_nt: TGCGCCAGCAGCCAAGAAGAGGTTTTTGGACTAGCCCCCAGCAGTGAGCAGTTCTTC
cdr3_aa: CASSQEEVFGLAPSSEQFF

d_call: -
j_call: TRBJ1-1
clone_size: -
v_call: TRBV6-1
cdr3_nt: TGTGCCAGCAGTGAAACCGTCCTCGGGACACTAAATGAAGCTTTCTTT
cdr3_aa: CASSETVLGTLNEAFF

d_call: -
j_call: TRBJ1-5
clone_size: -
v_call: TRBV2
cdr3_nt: TGTGCCAGCGAGGACAGCAATAGCAATCAGCCCCAGCATTTT
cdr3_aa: CASEDSNSNQPQHF

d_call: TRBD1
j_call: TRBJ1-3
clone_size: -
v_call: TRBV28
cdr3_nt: TGTGCCAGCAGTTCCAGGGGGTATGGAAACACCATATATTTT
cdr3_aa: CASSSRGYGNTIYF

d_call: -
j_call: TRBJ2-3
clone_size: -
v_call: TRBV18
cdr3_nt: TGTGCCAGCGGGGAGGAACACACAGATACGCAGTATTTT
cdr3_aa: CASGEEHTDTQYF

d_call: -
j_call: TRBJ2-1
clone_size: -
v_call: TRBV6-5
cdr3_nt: TGTGCCAGCAGTTACTCCGGGTCCTACAATGAGCAGTTCTTC
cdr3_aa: CASSYSGSYNEQFF

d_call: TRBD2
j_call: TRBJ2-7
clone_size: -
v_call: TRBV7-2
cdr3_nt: TGTGCCAGCAGCTTAATGCTAGCGGGAAGGCACGAGCAGTACTTC
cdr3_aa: CASSLMLAGRHEQYF

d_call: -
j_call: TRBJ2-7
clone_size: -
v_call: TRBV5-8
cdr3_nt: TGTGCCAGCAGCTTGGGTGGGGAGAGGTCGACCTACGAGCAGTACTTC
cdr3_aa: CASSLGGERSTYEQYF

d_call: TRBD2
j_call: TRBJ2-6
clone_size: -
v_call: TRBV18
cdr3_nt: TGTGCCAGCTCCCCAGAATTACTAGCGGGATACTCTGGGGCCAACGTCCTGACTTTC
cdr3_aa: CASSPELLAGYSGANVLTF

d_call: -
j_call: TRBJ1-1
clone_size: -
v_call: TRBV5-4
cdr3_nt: TGTGCCAGCAGCCTACTCACGGCTTTCTTT
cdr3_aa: CASSLLTAFF

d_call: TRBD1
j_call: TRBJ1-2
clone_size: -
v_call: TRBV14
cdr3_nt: TGTGCCAGCAGCCCGATGGGACAGGGAGGCTATGGCTACACCTTC
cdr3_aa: CASSPMGQGGYGYTF

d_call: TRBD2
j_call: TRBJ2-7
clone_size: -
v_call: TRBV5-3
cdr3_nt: TGTGCCAGAAGCCCTCCTGGGCGGGGGACCTACGAGCAGTACTTC
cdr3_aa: CARSPPGRGTYEQYF

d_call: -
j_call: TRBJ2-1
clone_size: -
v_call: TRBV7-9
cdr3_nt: TGTGCCAGCAGCTTAGGTCAGCAGAGATCTACGACAAGCTTCAATGAGCAGTTCTTC
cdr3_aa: CASSLGQQRSTTSFNEQFF

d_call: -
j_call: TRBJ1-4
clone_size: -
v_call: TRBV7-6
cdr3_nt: TGTGCCAGCAGCTTACCCCGGGGGGGAGGTGAAAAACTGTTTTTT
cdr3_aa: CASSLPRGGGEKLFF

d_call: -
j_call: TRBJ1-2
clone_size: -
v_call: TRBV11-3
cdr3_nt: TGTGCCAGCACTCCGGACATTTCCTATGGCTACACCTTC
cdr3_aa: CASTPDISYGYTF

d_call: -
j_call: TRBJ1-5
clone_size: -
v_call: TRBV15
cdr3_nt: TGTGCCACCAGCAAGTCAGGACTGCACAATCAGCCCCAGCATTTT
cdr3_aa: CATSKSGLHNQPQHF

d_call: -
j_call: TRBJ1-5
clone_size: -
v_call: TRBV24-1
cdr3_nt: TGTGCCACCAGTGATCGGGATCAGCCCCAGCATTTT
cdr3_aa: CATSDRDQPQHF

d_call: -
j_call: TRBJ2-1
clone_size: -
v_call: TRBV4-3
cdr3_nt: TGCGCCAGCAGCCTCCAGGGGGGCCCCCATGACAATGAGCAGTTCTTC
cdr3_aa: CASSLQGGPHDNEQFF

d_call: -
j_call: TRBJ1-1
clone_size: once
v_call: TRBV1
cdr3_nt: TGCAAGATTCGGGGGAGGCGCACTGAAGCTTTCTTT
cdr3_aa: CKIRGRRTEAFF

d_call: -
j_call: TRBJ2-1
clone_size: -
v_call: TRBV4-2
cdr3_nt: TGTGCCAGCAGCCAAGCGACTCCTTTTAGCTCCTACAATGAGCAGTTCTTC
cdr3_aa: CASSQATPFSSYNEQFF

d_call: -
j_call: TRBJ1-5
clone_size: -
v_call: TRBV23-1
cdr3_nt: TGCGCCAGCAGTCAAGAGTTTTGGGGGGTTGAACGGAGCAATCAGCCCCAGCATTTT
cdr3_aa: CASSQEFWGVERSNQPQHF

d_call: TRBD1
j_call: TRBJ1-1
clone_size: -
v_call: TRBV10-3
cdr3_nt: TGTGCCATCAGTCAAGGACAGGGAGAGGCGGCTTTCTTT
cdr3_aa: CAISQGQGEAAFF